This is a list of T cell receptor beta chains from one sample in a study of graft-versus-host responses after intestinal transplantation. The data were produced by immunoSEQ multiplex PCR, yet TCRdb's version contains in-frame clones alone and is incomplete. Of 15,000 to 20,000 clones listed, 75% to 85% are singletons. This specimen was ileum tissue, taken 584 days after intestinal transplantation. The receptors here all came from a human patient who received an intestinal transplant, so some T cells may come from the graft donor. The CDR3 runs from the conserved cysteine through the conserved F or W. A D gene is named only where the DNA matches it firmly. For some rows the clone size is stated as once, few or many, or as a class when expanded; others skip it.

d_call clone_size j_call v_call cdr3_aa cdr3_nt
TRBD1 NA TRBJ2-7 TRBV10-1 CASRGTGPKCSYEQYF TGCGCCAGCAGAGGGACAGGCCCTAAGTGTTCCTACGAGCAGTACTTC
TRBD2 NA TRBJ2-3 TRBV25-1 CASSTSGGADTQYF TGTGCCAGCAGTACTAGCGGGGGGGCAGATACGCAGTATTTT
NA NA TRBJ1-6 TRBV7-8 CASSLDRPNSPLHF TGTGCCAGCAGCTTAGACAGGCCCAATTCACCCCTCCACTTT
NA once TRBJ1-2 TRBV6-5 CASRTRDYGYTF TGTGCCAGCAGGACACGGGATTATGGCTACACCTTC
NA NA TRBJ1-5 TRBV4-2 CASSRGVHQPQHF TGTGCCAGCAGCCGTGGGGTGCATCAGCCCCAGCATTTT
TRBD1 NA TRBJ1-4 TRBV2 CASSGRYGTGSEKLFF TGTGCCAGCAGTGGCCGATACGGGACAGGGAGTGAAAAACTGTTTTTT
NA NA TRBJ2-2 TRBV9 CASSVGGARNTGELFF TGTGCCAGCAGCGTAGGAGGGGCCCGGAACACCGGGGAGCTGTTTTTT
TRBD1 NA TRBJ2-7 TRBV4-3 CASSQEGTGLIEQYF TGCGCCAGCAGCCAAGAGGGGACAGGGCTTATCGAGCAGTACTTC
NA NA TRBJ2-3 TRBV5-8 CASSLASSTDTQYF TGTGCCAGCAGCTTAGCATCTAGCACAGATACGCAGTATTTT
NA NA TRBJ1-5 TRBV19 CASRQSSNQPQHF TGTGCCAGTCGGCAGAGCAGCAATCAGCCCCAGCATTTT
TRBD1 once TRBJ2-1 TRBV7-2 CASSPDTTGGNEQFF TGTGCCAGCAGCCCAGACACCACAGGGGGCAATGAGCAGTTCTTC
NA NA TRBJ2-3 TRBV18 CASSPRTGVFTDTQYF TGTGCCAGCTCACCACGTACAGGAGTCTTCACAGATACGCAGTATTTT
NA NA TRBJ2-1 TRBV7-9 CASSLAEGVGEQFF TGTGCCAGCAGCTTAGCGGAGGGGGTTGGGGAGCAGTTCTTC
TRBD2 NA TRBJ2-5 TRBV9 CASSEGLADETQYF TGTGCCAGCAGCGAGGGACTAGCTGACGAGACCCAGTACTTC
NA NA TRBJ1-5 TRBV2 CASMRIPGHDVYSNQPQHF TGTGCCAGCATGAGGATCCCGGGACACGACGTTTATAGCAATCAGCCCCAGCATTTT
NA NA TRBJ2-5 TRBV2 CASGRGGRGPQYF TGTGCCAGCGGCCGGGGGGGAAGGGGGCCCCAGTACTTC
NA few TRBJ1-2 TRBV5-5 CASSLDLGSIYGYTF TGTGCCAGCAGCTTGGACCTGGGTAGTATCTATGGCTACACCTTC
TRBD2 NA TRBJ2-5 TRBV18 CASSLNLLAGGLETQYF TGTGCCAGCTCACTCAACCTCCTAGCGGGGGGGCTCGAGACCCAGTACTTC